Listed below are T cell receptor beta chains from one sample, sequenced in a study of OX40 agonist ivuxolimab in advanced cancers. Profiled with immunoSEQ multiplex PCR; TCRdb holds only in-frame clones, not every one. Of roughly 75,000 clones in the sample, roughly 86% were seen once. Source: CD4+ or CD8+ T cells sorted from blood, taken in a trial of the OX40 agonist ivuxolimab. The receptors were gathered from an adult with an advanced solid tumor such as melanoma, head and neck, liver or kidney cancer. Both conserved end residues are part of each CDR3. D genes are given only for firm matches. The size of a clone is reported for some rows only, either as once, few or many, or as a class for expanded clones.

J | size | D | V | CDR3 | DNA
TRBJ1-1 | once | - | TRBV6-1 | CASSSTGTEAFF | TGTGCCAGCAGTTCGACAGGCACTGAAGCTTTCTTT
TRBJ1-6 | - | TRBD1 | TRBV25-1 | CASRQGSYNSPLHF | TGTGCCAGCAGACAGGGGTCCTATAATTCACCCCTCCACTTT
TRBJ2-1 | - | TRBD2 | TRBV19 | CASSIQLAGYNEQFF | TGTGCCAGTAGTATCCAACTAGCGGGTTACAATGAGCAGTTCTTC
TRBJ1-4 | - | TRBD1 | TRBV30 | CAWRGRRDRDNEKLFF | TGTGCCTGGAGGGGTAGAAGGGACAGGGATAATGAAAAACTGTTTTTT
TRBJ2-2 | - | - | TRBV5-4 | CASSFSLFTGELFF | TGTGCCAGCAGCTTCTCACTATTCACCGGGGAGCTGTTTTTT
TRBJ1-2 | once | TRBD1 | TRBV28 | CASRTGVSNYGYTF | TGTGCCAGCAGAACAGGGGTATCTAACTATGGCTACACCTTC
TRBJ1-2 | - | TRBD1 | TRBV19 | CASSNRDRGSYGYTF | TGTGCCAGTAGTAACCGGGACAGGGGAAGCTATGGCTACACCTTC
TRBJ1-5 | - | TRBD1 | TRBV5-4 | CASSLGPTGGNSNQPQHF | TGTGCCAGCAGCTTGGGCCCAACAGGGGGAAATAGCAATCAGCCCCAGCATTTT
TRBJ2-2 | once | - | TRBV6-4 | CASRKMPSGNTGELFF | TGTGCCAGCCGCAAGATGCCAAGCGGGAACACCGGGGAGCTGTTTTTT
TRBJ2-1 | - | TRBD2 | TRBV19 | CASRHSRTSGAYNEQFF | TGTGCCAGTAGACATTCCAGGACTAGCGGAGCCTACAATGAGCAGTTCTTC
TRBJ1-5 | - | TRBD1 | TRBV15 | CATRADRGDYYQPQHF | TGTGCCACCAGAGCCGACAGGGGCGATTACTATCAGCCCCAGCATTTT
TRBJ2-5 | - | TRBD1 | TRBV7-7 | CASSLGVTGRETQYF | TGTGCTAGCAGCTTAGGTGTGACAGGGAGAGAGACCCAGTACTTC
TRBJ2-3 | - | TRBD2 | TRBV6-5 | CASRASGHTDTQYF | TGTGCCAGCAGGGCTAGCGGTCACACAGATACGCAGTATTTT
TRBJ1-1 | - | - | TRBV23-1 | CASSHSFGQPNTEAFF | TGCGCCAGCAGTCACTCTTTCGGACAGCCGAACACTGAAGCTTTCTTT
TRBJ2-3 | few | TRBD2 | TRBV7-3 | CASSSPLGAGGDTDTQYF | TGTGCCAGCAGCTCGCCCTTGGGGGCGGGGGGGGACACAGATACGCAGTATTTT
TRBJ1-1 | - | - | TRBV27 | CASSIKPGAEAFF | TGTGCCAGCAGTATAAAACCGGGCGCTGAAGCTTTCTTT
TRBJ2-5 | - | - | TRBV4-1 | CASSQLGTTQETQYF | TGCGCCAGCAGCCAACTCGGGACAACCCAAGAGACCCAGTACTTC
TRBJ1-1 | - | - | TRBV19 | CASSVTMNTEAFF | TGTGCCAGTAGTGTCACAATGAACACTGAAGCTTTCTTT
TRBJ1-1 | - | - | TRBV7-8 | CASSLLSGATATEAFF | TGTGCCAGCAGCTTATTAAGTGGGGCGACCGCCACTGAAGCTTTCTTT
TRBJ2-4 | once | TRBD1 | TRBV6-6 | CASSYGQGVDKNIQYF | TGTGCCAGCAGTTACGGACAGGGAGTGGACAAAAACATTCAGTACTTC
TRBJ2-7 | - | - | TRBV5-4 | CASSFQGGEQYF | TGTGCCAGCAGCTTCCAGGGTGGAGAGCAGTACTTC
TRBJ2-7 | - | TRBD1 | TRBV6-1 | CASSLQGIPYEQYF | TGTGCCAGCAGCTTACAGGGGATCCCGTACGAGCAGTACTTC
TRBJ1-1 | once | - | TRBV7-8 | CASSLAGNTEAFF | TGTGCCAGCAGCTTAGCAGGGAACACTGAAGCTTTCTTT
TRBJ1-5 | - | TRBD1 | TRBV7-9 | CASSKAGGAGNQPQHF | TGTGCCAGCAGCAAAGCAGGGGGCGCAGGCAATCAGCCCCAGCATTTT
TRBJ2-1 | - | - | TRBV2 | CASRYRVLSDNEQFF | TGTGCCAGCAGGTACAGGGTCCTATCTGACAATGAGCAGTTCTTC
TRBJ2-3 | - | - | TRBV7-2 | CASSLDPTDTQYF | TGTGCCAGCAGCTTAGATCCTACAGATACGCAGTATTTT
TRBJ2-1 | - | - | TRBV20-1 | CSALGTYEQFF | TGCAGTGCTCTTGGTACGTATGAGCAGTTCTTC
TRBJ2-3 | - | - | TRBV27 | CASSLDQSTDTQYF | TGTGCCAGTTCGCTGGACCAGAGCACAGATACGCAGTATTTT
TRBJ1-4 | - | - | TRBV2 | CASGGSFNEKLFF | TGTGCCAGCGGGGGATCCTTTAATGAAAAACTGTTTTTT
TRBJ1-1 | - | TRBD1 | TRBV7-2 | CASSADRKHTEAFF | TGTGCCAGCAGCGCGGACAGGAAACACACTGAAGCTTTCTTT
TRBJ2-5 | - | TRBD2 | TRBV29-1 | CSVGGGETQYF | TGCAGCGTTGGCGGGGGAGAGACCCAGTACTTC
TRBJ1-6 | - | - | TRBV13 | CASSGQRGSPLHF | TGTGCCAGCAGCGGACAGAGGGGTTCACCCCTCCACTTT
TRBJ2-3 | - | - | TRBV5-1 | CASAWQQNTDTQYF | TGCGCCAGCGCGTGGCAACAGAACACAGATACGCAGTATTTT
TRBJ2-7 | - | - | TRBV7-2 | CASSSSRANEQYF | TGTGCCAGCAGCTCCTCGCGGGCCAACGAGCAGTACTTC
TRBJ1-4 | - | - | TRBV5-1 | CASSWDIGNEKLFF | TGCGCCAGCAGCTGGGACATCGGTAATGAAAAACTGTTTTTT
TRBJ2-7 | - | TRBD1 | TRBV18 | CASSPRDRGHYEQYF | TGTGCCAGCTCACCACGGGACAGGGGGCACTACGAGCAGTACTTC
TRBJ2-3 | - | - | TRBV11-2 | CASSLDRGDTQYF | TGTGCCAGCAGCTTAGATCGGGGAGATACGCAGTATTTT
TRBJ2-3 | - | TRBD2 | TRBV9 | CASSRGGAQNTQYF | TGTGCCAGCAGCCGCGGGGGGGCGCAAAATACGCAGTATTTT
TRBJ1-1 | - | TRBD1 | TRBV28 | CASIGQGTPLRAFF | TGTGCCAGCATTGGACAGGGCACCCCGTTGAGGGCTTTCTTT
TRBJ2-2 | - | - | TRBV11-2 | CASRGAREKIGELFF | TGTGCCAGCCGGGGGGCGCGGGAGAAAATCGGGGAGCTGTTTTTT
TRBJ2-2 | once | TRBD2 | TRBV19 | CASSMEAGGRGTGELFF | TGTGCCAGTAGTATGGAAGCGGGAGGCCGGGGCACCGGGGAGCTGTTTTTT
TRBJ2-5 | - | TRBD2 | TRBV7-2 | CASRRLAGGQETQYF | TGTGCCAGCAGGCGACTAGCGGGGGGACAAGAGACCCAGTACTTC
TRBJ2-2 | once | TRBD1 | TRBV27 | CASSHGTGEAQGTGELFF | TGTGCCAGCAGCCACGGGACAGGGGAAGCGCAGGGCACCGGGGAGCTGTTTTTT
TRBJ1-5 | once | TRBD1 | TRBV11-2 | CASSLGGRTGRQPQHF | TGTGCCAGCAGCTTAGGTGGGAGGACAGGGCGTCAGCCCCAGCATTTT
TRBJ2-7 | - | TRBD1 | TRBV7-3 | CASSADRGSYEQYF | TGTGCCAGCAGCGCCGACAGGGGGTCCTACGAGCAGTACTTC
TRBJ2-7 | - | TRBD2 | TRBV11-2 | CASSSGGGSYEQYF | TGTGCCAGCAGCTCTGGCGGGGGGTCCTACGAGCAGTACTTC
TRBJ2-1 | once | - | TRBV5-4 | CASSLGNVDHSYNEQFF | TGTGCCAGCAGCCTTGGGAACGTCGATCACTCCTACAATGAGCAGTTCTTC
TRBJ1-2 | - | TRBD1 | TRBV19 | CASSIPTGGGIASGYTF | TGTGCCAGTAGTATTCCGACAGGGGGCGGAATAGCGTCGGGCTACACCTTC
TRBJ1-5 | - | TRBD1 | TRBV4-1 | CASSQDPLTGLNNQPQHF | TGCGCCAGCAGCCAAGACCCGCTGACAGGGCTGAACAATCAGCCCCAGCATTTT
TRBJ1-2 | - | TRBD1 | TRBV6-1 | CASSQTGTGGYGYTF | TGTGCCAGCAGCCAAACCGGGACAGGGGGCTATGGCTACACCTTC
TRBJ2-2 | few | - | TRBV7-3 | CASSPLGYSNTGELFF | TGTGCCAGCAGCCCCTTGGGATATTCGAACACCGGGGAGCTGTTTTTT
TRBJ2-1 | - | - | TRBV7-2 | CASSFRGEYYNEQFF | TGTGCCAGCAGCTTTAGGGGGGAATACTACAATGAGCAGTTCTTC
TRBJ1-2 | once | TRBD1 | TRBV4-3 | CASSPYQGASGYTF | TGCGCCAGCAGCCCTTACCAGGGGGCGAGTGGCTACACCTTC